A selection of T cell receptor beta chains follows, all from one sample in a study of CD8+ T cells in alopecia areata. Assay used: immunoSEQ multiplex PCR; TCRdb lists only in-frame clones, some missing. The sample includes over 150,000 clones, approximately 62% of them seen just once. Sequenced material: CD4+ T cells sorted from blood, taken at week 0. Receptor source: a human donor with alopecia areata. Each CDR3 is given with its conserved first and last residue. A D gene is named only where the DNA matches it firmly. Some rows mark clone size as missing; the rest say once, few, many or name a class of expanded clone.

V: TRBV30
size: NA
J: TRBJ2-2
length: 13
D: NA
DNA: TGTGCCTGGAGTGTATTGGACACCGGGGAGCTGTTTTTT
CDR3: CAWSVLDTGELFF

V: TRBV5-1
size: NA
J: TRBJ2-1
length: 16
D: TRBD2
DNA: TGCGCCAGCAGCTCGAACCTACTAGCGGGGGAGGGTGAGCAGTTCTTC
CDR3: CASSSNLLAGEGEQFF

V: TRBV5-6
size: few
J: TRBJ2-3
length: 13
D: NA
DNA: TGTGCCAGCAGCCTCACCCTTGGAGATACGCAGTATTTT
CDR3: CASSLTLGDTQYF

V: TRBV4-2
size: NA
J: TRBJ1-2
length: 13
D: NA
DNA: TGTGCCAGCAGCCAAGTTTCGGGGGATGGCTACACCTTC
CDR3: CASSQVSGDGYTF

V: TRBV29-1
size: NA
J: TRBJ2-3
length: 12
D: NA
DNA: TGCAGCTCCCGGACGGTCACAGATACGCAGTATTTT
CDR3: CSSRTVTDTQYF

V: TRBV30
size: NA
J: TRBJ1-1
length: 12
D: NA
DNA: TGTGCCTGGACAGGGATGAACACTGAAGCTTTCTTT
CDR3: CAWTGMNTEAFF

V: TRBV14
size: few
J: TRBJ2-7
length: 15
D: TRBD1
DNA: TGTGCCAGCAGCCAGATGGGGACAGTCAACTACGAGCAGTACTTC
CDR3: CASSQMGTVNYEQYF

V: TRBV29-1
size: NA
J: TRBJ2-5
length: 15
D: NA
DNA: TGCAGCGTTGAAGGTCTGGCAGCCTTGGGAGAGACCCAGTACTTC
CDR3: CSVEGLAALGETQYF

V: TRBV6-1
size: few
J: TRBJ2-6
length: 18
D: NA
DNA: TGTGCCAGCAGTGAAGCGGGAGTAAGGGGCTCTGGGGCCAACGTCCTGACTTTC
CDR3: CASSEAGVRGSGANVLTF

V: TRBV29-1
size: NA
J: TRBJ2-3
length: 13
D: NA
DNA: TGCAGCGATAGACAGCGAAACACAGATACGCAGTATTTT
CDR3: CSDRQRNTDTQYF

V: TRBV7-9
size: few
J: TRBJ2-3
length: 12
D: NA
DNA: TGTGCCAGCAGCCCACACGGGGATACGCAGTATTTT
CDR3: CASSPHGDTQYF

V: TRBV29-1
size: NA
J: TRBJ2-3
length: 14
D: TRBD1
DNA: TGCAGCGCCGATGACAGGGGACCTGGGGATACGCAGTATTTT
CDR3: CSADDRGPGDTQYF

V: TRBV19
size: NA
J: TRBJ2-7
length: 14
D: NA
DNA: TGTGCCAGTACCCCCCCGGGCAGAACCTACGAGCAGTACTTC
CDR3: CASTPPGRTYEQYF

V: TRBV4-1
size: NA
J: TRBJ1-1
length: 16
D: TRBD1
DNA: TGCGCCAGCAGCCCTGGGACAGCACGGGCTAACACTGAAGCTTTCTTT
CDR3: CASSPGTARANTEAFF

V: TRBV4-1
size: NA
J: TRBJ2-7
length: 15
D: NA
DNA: TGCGCCAGCAGCCAAGATTCGGTCCCCTCCTACGAGCAGTACTTC
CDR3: CASSQDSVPSYEQYF

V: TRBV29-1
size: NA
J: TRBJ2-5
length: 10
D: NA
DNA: TGCAGCGTCCTACGCGAGACCCAGTACTTC
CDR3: CSVLRETQYF

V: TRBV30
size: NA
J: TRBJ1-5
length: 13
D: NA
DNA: TGTGCCTGGGGAACAGCAAACAATCAGCCCCAGCATTTT
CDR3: CAWGTANNQPQHF

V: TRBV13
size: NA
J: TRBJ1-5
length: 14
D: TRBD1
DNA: TGTGCCAGCAGCTTCAGGGGGGGCAATCAGCCCCAGCATTTT
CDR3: CASSFRGGNQPQHF

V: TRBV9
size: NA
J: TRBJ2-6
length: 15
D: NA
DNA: TGTGCCAGCAGCGCCGGGCCCTCTGGGGCCAACGTCCTGACTTTC
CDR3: CASSAGPSGANVLTF

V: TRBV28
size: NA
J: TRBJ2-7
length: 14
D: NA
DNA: TGTGCCAGCAGCGCCAACAGGTTCCCCTACGAGCAGTACTTC
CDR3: CASSANRFPYEQYF

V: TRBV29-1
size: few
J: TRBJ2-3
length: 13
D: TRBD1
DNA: TGCAGCGTCAGGGGGCATTTGCCAGATACGCAGTATTTT
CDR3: CSVRGHLPDTQYF

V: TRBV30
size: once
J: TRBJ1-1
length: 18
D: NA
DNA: TGTGCCTGGAGTTCCCTCGGGACGGCCAAGGAGTGGAACACTGAAGCTTTCTTT
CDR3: CAWSSLGTAKEWNTEAFF

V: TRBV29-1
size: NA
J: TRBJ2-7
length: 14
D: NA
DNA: TGCAGCGTTCGCGGACAGCTACATTCCTACGAGCAGTACTTC
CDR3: CSVRGQLHSYEQYF

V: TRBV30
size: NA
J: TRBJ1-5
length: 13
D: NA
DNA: TGTGCCTGGTCGACAGCCAGCTCTCAGCCCCAGCATTTT
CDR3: CAWSTASSQPQHF

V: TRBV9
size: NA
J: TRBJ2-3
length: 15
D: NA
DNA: TGTGCCAGCAGCGTGGGGGACTCACCCACAGATACGCAGTATTTT
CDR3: CASSVGDSPTDTQYF

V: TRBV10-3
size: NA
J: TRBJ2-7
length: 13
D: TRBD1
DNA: TGTGCCATCAGTGAGGACAGGGTGGGGGAGCAGTACTTC
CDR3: CAISEDRVGEQYF

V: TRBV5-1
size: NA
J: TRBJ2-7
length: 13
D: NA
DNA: TGCGCCAGCAGCTTGGACAGGGACTACGAGCAGTACTTC
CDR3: CASSLDRDYEQYF

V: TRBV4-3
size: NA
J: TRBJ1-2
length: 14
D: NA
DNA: TGCGCCAGCAGCCAAGAATTGGGGCTTTATGGCTACACCTTC
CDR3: CASSQELGLYGYTF

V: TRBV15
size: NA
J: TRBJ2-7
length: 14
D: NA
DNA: TGTGCCACCAGCAGAGATAAGGGCATTTACGAGCAGTACTTC
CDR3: CATSRDKGIYEQYF

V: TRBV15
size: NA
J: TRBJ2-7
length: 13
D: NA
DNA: TGTGCCACCAGCAGAAAAAAGGAGGGTCAGCAGTACTTC
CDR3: CATSRKKEGQQYF

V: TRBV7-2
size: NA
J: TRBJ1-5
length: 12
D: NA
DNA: TGTGCCAGCAGCTTAAGGGACCAGCCCCAGCATTTT
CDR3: CASSLRDQPQHF

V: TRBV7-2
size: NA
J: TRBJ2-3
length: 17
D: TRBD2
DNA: TGTGCCAGCAGCTTAGCCCCCCGCGGGGGGTCTACAGATACGCAGTATTTT
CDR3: CASSLAPRGGSTDTQYF

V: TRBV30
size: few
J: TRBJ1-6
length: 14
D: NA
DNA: TGTGCCTGGAGTCGCGCCGGGACAACATCACCCCTCCACTTT
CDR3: CAWSRAGTTSPLHF

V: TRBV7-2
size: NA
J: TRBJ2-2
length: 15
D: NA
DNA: TGTGCCAGCAGCTTAGCTGACAGCGGATCCGGGGAGCTGTTTTTT
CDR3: CASSLADSGSGELFF

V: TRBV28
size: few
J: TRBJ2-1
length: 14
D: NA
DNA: TGTGCCAGCACCGGTACAGGGTTTAGTAATGAGCAGTTCTTC
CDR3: CASTGTGFSNEQFF

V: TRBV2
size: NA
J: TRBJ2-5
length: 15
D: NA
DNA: TGTGCCAGCAGTGAAGCCCAGGGGCCTTGGGAGACCCAGTACTTC
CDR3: CASSEAQGPWETQYF

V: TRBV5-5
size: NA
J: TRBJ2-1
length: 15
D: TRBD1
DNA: TGTGCCAGCAGCTTGGGACAGGGGGGCTACAATGAGCAGTTCTTC
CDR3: CASSLGQGGYNEQFF

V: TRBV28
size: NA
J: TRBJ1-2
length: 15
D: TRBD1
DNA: TGTGCCAGCAGCTTCAGGACAGGGGGCTTGGGTGGCTACACCTTC
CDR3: CASSFRTGGLGGYTF

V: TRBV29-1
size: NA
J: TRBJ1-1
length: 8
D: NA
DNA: TGCAGCGTTACTGAAGCTTTCTTT
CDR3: CSVTEAFF

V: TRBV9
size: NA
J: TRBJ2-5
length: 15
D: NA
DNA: TGTGCCAGCAGCGACGGTCTGACGAACCAAGAGACCCAGTACTTC
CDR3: CASSDGLTNQETQYF

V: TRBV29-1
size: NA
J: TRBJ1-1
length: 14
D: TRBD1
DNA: TGCAGCGTCGTTACCCAGGGGGCAAGGACTGAAGCTTTCTTT
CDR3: CSVVTQGARTEAFF

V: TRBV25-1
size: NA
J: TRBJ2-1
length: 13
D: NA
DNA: TGTGCCAGCAGTGAATACTTTTCCGGGGAGCAGTTCTTC
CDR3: CASSEYFSGEQFF

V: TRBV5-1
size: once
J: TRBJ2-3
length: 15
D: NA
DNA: TGCGCCAGCAGTCTCGAGGGGCGGCACACAGATACGCAGTATTTT
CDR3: CASSLEGRHTDTQYF

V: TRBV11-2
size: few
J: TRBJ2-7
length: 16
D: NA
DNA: TGTGCCAGCAGCTTAGGGGGAATTGCGGGCCGGGGCGAGCAGTACTTC
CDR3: CASSLGGIAGRGEQYF

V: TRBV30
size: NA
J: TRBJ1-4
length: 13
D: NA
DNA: TGTGCCTGGAGCCAGGGGCAGGGAGAAAAACTGTTTTTT
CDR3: CAWSQGQGEKLFF

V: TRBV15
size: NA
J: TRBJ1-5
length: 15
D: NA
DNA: TGTGCCACCAGCAGAGATTGGGGCACCGATCAGCCCCAGCATTTT
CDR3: CATSRDWGTDQPQHF

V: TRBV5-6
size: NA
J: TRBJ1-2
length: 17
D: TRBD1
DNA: TGTGCCAGCAGCTTTGTCACCGCCGGGACAGGGGGCTTGGGCTACACCTTC
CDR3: CASSFVTAGTGGLGYTF

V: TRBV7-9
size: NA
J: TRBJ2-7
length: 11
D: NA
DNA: TGTGCCAGCAGCCTGGGAAATGGGCAGTACTTC
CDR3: CASSLGNGQYF